The entry below gives a single TCR beta chain sequence along with its context. Between the trimmed V and J ends, which lost 3 bases and 0 bases, there was a span of 10 bases. The CDR3 is 15 residues long. Germline V gene data show CDR1 as MDHEN and CDR2 as SYDVKM. These data belong to a study of blood T cell repertoires in COVID-19. Across the whole study: Specimens from acute and convalescent COVID-19 originated in the United States, Italy and Spain.

Sequenced by immunoSEQ multiplex PCR; TCRdb stores in-frame clones only, minus some. This sample has 250,000 or so clones, with approximately 90% found just once. The clonotype was recovered from a man in his forties who had been exposed to COVID-19. Material for sequencing was PBMCs or T cells enriched from blood (not recorded which). The genes are TRBV28 and TRBJ2-3; D is unclear. For the CDR3, the DNA is TGTGCCAGCAGTTTCCCAGCGAAAAGCACAGATACGCAGTATTTT. Amino acids: CASSFPAKSTDTQYF. The entire variable domain, with the rest obtained from reference TRBV28 and TRBJ2-3, is as follows: DVKVTQSSRYLVKRTGEKVFLECVQDMDHENMFWYRQDPGLGLRLIYFSYDVKMKEKGDIPEGYSVSREKKERFSLILESASTNQTSMYLCASSFPAKSTDTQYFGPGTRLTVL.